Reported below is one T cell receptor beta chain. The antigen is unknown. Autoimmune disease history or systemic immunosuppression disqualified patients. These data are taken from a study of OX40 agonist ivuxolimab in advanced cancers. Overall study: Patients enrolled in dose escalation were diagnosed with hepatocellular carcinoma, melanoma, renal cell or head and neck cancer. Past anti-PD-1, anti-PD-L1 or anti-CTLA-4 therapy was accepted, and 30% to 45% had received some. Findings and limits, study-wide: Clonal expansion from baseline to week 6 occurred in both CD4+ and CD8+ T cells.

Assay: immunoSEQ multiplex PCR; the TCRdb copy retains only in-frame clones and omits some. The table shows under 70,000 clones, with 86% occurring only once. V trimming: 5 bases; J trimming: 6 bases; junction bases outside the gene matches: 9. From germline, CDR1 is SGHRS and CDR2 YFSETQ. This CDR3 is built from 14 residues. This clonotype originated in an adult with an advanced solid tumor such as melanoma, head and neck, liver or kidney cancer. The rearrangement links TRBV5-1 to TRBJ2-7; 9 nucleotides match TRBD2. The specimen comprised CD4+ or CD8+ T cells sorted from blood, sampled in a trial of the OX40 agonist ivuxolimab. CDR3 DNA sequence: TGCGCCAGCAGTTCAGTAGCGGGAGAAGCCGAGCAGTACTTC. It yields the protein CASSSVAGEAEQYF.